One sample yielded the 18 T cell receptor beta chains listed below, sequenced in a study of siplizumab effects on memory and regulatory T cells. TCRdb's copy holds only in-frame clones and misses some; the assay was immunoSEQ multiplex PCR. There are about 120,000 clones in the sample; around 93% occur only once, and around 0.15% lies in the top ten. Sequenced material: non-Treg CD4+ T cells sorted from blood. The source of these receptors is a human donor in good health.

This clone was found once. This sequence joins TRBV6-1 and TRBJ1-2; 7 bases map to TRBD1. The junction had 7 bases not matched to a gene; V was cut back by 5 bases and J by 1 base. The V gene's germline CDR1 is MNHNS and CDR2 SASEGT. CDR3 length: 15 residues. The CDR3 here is CASSPPGTVNYGYTF. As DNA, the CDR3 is TGTGCCAGCAGTCCTCCCGGGACAGTTAACTATGGCTACACCTTC.

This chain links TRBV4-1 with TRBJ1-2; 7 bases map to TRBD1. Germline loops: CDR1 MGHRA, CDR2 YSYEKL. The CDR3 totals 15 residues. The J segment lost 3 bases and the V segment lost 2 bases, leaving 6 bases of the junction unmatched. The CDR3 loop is CASSQPTGTDYGYTF. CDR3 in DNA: TGCGCCAGCAGCCAACCTACCGGGACAGACTATGGCTACACCTTC.

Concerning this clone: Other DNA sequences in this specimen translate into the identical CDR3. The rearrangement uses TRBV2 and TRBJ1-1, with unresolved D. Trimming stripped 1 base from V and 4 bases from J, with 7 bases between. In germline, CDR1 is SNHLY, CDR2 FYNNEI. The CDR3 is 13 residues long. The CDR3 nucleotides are TGTGCCAGCAGTGAAGAAGGAAGCACTGAAGCTTTCTTT. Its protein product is CASSEEGSTEAFF. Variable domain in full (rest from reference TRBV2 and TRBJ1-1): EPEVTQTPSHQVTQMGQEVILRCVPISNHLYFYWYRQILGQKVEFLVSFYNNEISEKSEIFDDQFSVERPDGSNFTLKIRSTKLEDSAMYFCASSEEGSTEAFFGQGTRLTVV.

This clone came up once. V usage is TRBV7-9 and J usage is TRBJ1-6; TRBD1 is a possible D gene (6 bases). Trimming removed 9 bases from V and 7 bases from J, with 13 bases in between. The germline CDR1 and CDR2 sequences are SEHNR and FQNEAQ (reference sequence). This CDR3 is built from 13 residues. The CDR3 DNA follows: TGTGCCAGTAGGGGCAGGGGCAATTCACCCCTCCACTTT. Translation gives CASRGRGNSPLHF.

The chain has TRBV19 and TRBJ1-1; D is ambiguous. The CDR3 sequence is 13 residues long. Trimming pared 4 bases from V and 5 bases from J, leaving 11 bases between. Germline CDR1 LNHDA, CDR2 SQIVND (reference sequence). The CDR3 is CASSKHRETEAFF. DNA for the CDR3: TGTGCCAGTAGTAAACATCGTGAGACTGAAGCTTTCTTT. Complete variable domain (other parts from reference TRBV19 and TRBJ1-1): DGGITQSPKYLFRKEGQNVTLSCEQNLNHDAMYWYRQDPGQGLRLIYYSQIVNDFQKGDIAEGYSVSREKKESFPLTVTSAQKNPTAFYLCASSKHRETEAFFGQGTRLTVV.

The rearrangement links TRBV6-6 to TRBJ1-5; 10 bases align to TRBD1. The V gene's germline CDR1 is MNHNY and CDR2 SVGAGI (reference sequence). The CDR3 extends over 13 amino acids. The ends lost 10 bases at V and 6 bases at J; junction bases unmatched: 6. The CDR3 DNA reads TGTGCCACCAGGGACAGGGGAGGTCAGCCCCAGCATTTT. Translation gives CATRDRGGQPQHF.

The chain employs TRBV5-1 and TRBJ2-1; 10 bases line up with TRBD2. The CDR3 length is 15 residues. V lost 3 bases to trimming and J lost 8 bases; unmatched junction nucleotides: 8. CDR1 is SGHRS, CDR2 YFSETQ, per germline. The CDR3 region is CASSSSGGALDEQFF. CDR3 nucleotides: TGCGCCAGCAGCTCAAGCGGGGGGGCTTTAGATGAGCAGTTCTTC.

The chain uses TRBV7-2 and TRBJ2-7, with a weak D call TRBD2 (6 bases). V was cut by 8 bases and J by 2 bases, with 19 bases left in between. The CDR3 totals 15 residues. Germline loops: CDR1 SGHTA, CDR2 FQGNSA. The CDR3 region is CASGTRLSRAYEQYF. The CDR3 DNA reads TGTGCCAGCGGGACTCGGTTGAGTCGGGCCTACGAGCAGTACTTC.

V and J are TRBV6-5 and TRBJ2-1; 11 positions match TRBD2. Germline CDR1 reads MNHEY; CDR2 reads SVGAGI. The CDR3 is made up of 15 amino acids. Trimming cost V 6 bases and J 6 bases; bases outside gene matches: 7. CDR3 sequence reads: CASSRGLAGGNEQFF. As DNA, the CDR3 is TGTGCCAGCAGCCGCGGGCTAGCGGGGGGCAATGAGCAGTTCTTC.

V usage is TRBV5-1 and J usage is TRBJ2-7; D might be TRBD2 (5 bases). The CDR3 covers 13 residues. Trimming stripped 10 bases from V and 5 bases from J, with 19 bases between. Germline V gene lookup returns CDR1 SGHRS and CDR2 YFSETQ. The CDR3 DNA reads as TGCGCCTCGCGGTCGGACCTGGAGGACGAGCAGTACTTC. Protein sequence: CASRSDLEDEQYF.

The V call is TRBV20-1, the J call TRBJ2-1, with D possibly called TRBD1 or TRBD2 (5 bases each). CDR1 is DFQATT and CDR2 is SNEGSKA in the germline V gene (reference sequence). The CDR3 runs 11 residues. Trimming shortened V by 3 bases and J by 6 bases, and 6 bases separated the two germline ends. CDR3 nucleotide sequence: TGCAGTGCTAGGGGGACCAATGAGCAGTTCTTC. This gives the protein CSARGTNEQFF.

The CDR3: CASSPRTAGGNTEAFF. The CDR3 DNA reads TGTGCCAGCAGTCCGCGGACAGCTGGGGGGAACACTGAAGCTTTCTTT. This chain links TRBV27 with TRBJ1-1; perhaps TRBD1 as D (6 bases). V was trimmed by 5 bases and J by 1 base, leaving 17 bases between them. CDR1 is MNHEY, CDR2 SMNVEV, per germline (reference sequence). The CDR3 has 16 amino acids.

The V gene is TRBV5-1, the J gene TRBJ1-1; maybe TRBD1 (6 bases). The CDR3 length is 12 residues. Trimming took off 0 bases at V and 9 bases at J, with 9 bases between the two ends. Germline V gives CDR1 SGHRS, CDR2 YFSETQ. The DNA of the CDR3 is TGCGCCAGCAGCTTGGAAGGGGGGAAAGCTTTCTTT. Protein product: CASSLEGGKAFF.

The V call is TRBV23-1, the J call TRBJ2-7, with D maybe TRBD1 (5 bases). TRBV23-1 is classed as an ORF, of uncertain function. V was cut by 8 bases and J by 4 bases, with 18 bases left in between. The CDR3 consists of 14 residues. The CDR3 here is CASHIYYGAYEQYF. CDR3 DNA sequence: TGCGCCAGCCATATCTATTATGGGGCTTACGAGCAGTACTTC.

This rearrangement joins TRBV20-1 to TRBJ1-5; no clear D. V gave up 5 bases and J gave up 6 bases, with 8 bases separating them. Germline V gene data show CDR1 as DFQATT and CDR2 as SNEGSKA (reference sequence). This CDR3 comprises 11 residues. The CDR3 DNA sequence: TGCAGTGCTCGTAACGGTCAGCCCCAGCATTTT. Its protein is CSARNGQPQHF.

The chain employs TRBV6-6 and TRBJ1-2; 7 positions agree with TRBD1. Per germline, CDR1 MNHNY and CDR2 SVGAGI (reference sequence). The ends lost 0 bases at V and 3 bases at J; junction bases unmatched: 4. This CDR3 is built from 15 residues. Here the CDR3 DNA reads TGTGCCAGCAGTTACTCGACGGGACAGTACTATGGCTACACCTTC. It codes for CASSYSTGQYYGYTF.

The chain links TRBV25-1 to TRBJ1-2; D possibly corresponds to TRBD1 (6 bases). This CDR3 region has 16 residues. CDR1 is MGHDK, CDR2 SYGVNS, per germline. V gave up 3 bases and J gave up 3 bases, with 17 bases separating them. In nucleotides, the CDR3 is TGTGCCAGCAGTGAGCCGAACAGGGCGGGGGACTATGGCTACACCTTC. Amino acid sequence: CASSEPNRAGDYGYTF.

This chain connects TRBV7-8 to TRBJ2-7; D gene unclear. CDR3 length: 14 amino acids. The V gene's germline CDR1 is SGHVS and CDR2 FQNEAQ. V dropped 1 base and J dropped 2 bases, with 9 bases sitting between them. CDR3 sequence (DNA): TGTGCCAGCAGCTTAGACGCGGCGGCCTACGAGCAGTACTTC. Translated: CASSLDAAAYEQYF.